This T cell receptor (beta chain) emerged from a study of T cell responses to AZD1222 COVID-19 vaccine. Study conclusions and caveats: It should be noted that donors were predominantly white British and more often female, and clonal diversity was possibly underestimated. It was only after the peak T cell response that any repertoires were sampled.

TCRdb keeps only in-frame clones here, not all; method: immunoSEQ multiplex PCR. The sample shows 100,000 or so clones, more than 70% of them seen only once. Germline V gives CDR1 MGHDK, CDR2 SYGVNS. Trimming shortened V by 6 bases and J by 6 bases, and 9 bases separated the two germline ends. The CDR3 is made up of 12 amino acids. This clone was found many times. Its matching antigen is unknown. This specimen was peripheral blood, taken on day 0 of AZD1222 vaccination. The rearrangement links TRBV25-1 to TRBJ2-1; no clear D. This clonotype was sampled from an adult in good health. CDR3 sequence: CASSATPNEQFF. Written as DNA, the CDR3 is TGTGCCAGCAGCGCGACCCCCAATGAGCAGTTCTTC.